This entry features one TCR beta chain sequence. V dropped 0 bases and J dropped 8; count of bases not matched to a gene: 5. The CDR3 is 16 residues long. Germline V gene lookup returns CDR1 SGHTA and CDR2 FQGNSA. These data originate in a study of blood T cell repertoires in COVID-19. Here immunoSEQ multiplex PCR was the method, and the copy in TCRdb shows in-frame clones only, minus some. The repertoire holds around 170,000 clones, less than 85% seen once, with about 3% in the top ten. V usage is TRBV7-2 and J usage is TRBJ2-1; 12 bases fit TRBD2. Sequencing used peripheral blood. This TCR came from an elderly woman with acute or convalescent COVID-19. The CDR3 sequence is CASSLARLAGGHEQFF. CDR3 coding DNA: TGTGCCAGCAGCTTAGCGCGGCTAGCGGGAGGGCATGAGCAGTTCTTC. Using reference TRBV7-2 and TRBJ2-1 for the parts outside the CDR3, the full variable domain is GAGVSQSPSNKVTEKGKDVELRCDPISGHTALYWYRQSLGQGLEFLIYFQGNSAPDKSGLPSDRFSAERTGGSVSTLTIQRTQQEDSAVYLCASSLARLAGGHEQFFGPGTRLTVL.